The 21 T cell receptor beta chains below were found in one sample sequenced in a study of T cell responses to AZD1222 COVID-19 vaccine (dated by TCRdb to the early 2020s). The sample's time point label, decoded: about 28 days (+/-7) after the second vaccine dose. Libraries were built with the immunoSEQ multiplex PCR assay. Here the immuneACCESS table is served through TCRdb, limited to in-frame sequences with V and J called. Missing clones are a known gap in these copies; in checked studies unresolved V genes cover under half, and the rest lacks a known reason. The sample contains approximately 69,000 clones, approximately 82% of them found a single time. Of the sample, about 23% is held by the ten largest clones. Sequencing was performed on peripheral blood, taken 28 days after the second AZD1222 dose. The receptors here all came from an adult who received the AZD1222 COVID-19 vaccine.

The chain joins TRBV2 to TRBJ2-2; 11 bases match TRBD2. The CDR3 loop spans 15 amino acids. Trimming cost V 5 bases and J 4 bases; bases outside gene matches: 3. Germline V CDR1 and CDR2: SNHLY, FYNNEI. This chain's CDR3 is CASSYTSGSTGELFF. The CDR3 DNA sequence: TGTGCCAGCAGTTATACTAGCGGGAGCACCGGGGAGCTGTTTTTT.

V is TRBV27 and J is TRBJ2-2; TRBD2 agrees at 8 bases. The length of the CDR3 is 14 residues. Trimming at V came to 7 bases and at J to 1 base, leaving 2 bases not matched to a gene. Looked up from germline, CDR1 is MNHEY and CDR2 is SMNVEV (reference sequence). CDR3 protein: CASITSGNTGELFF. CDR3 nucleotide sequence: TGTGCCAGCATAACTAGCGGGAACACCGGGGAGCTGTTTTTT.

This chain joins TRBV18 and TRBJ1-2; a weak D match, TRBD1 (6 bases). Trimming stripped 2 bases from V and 3 bases from J, with 13 bases between. CDR1 is KGHSH, CDR2 LQKENI, per germline. CDR3 length equals 15 residues. The CDR3 spells CASSPAGQPDYGYTF. CDR3 nucleotide sequence: TGTGCCAGCTCACCAGCCGGACAGCCTGACTATGGCTACACCTTC.

CDR3 DNA: TGTGCCAGTAGTATCCGGGGGTCATTCTACGAGCAGTACTTC. Translating it yields CASSIRGSFYEQYF. J is TRBJ2-7 and V is TRBV19, with D perhaps matching TRBD2 (6 bases). The V gene's germline CDR1 is LNHDA and CDR2 SQIVND (reference sequence). Trimming pared 3 bases from V and 3 bases from J, leaving 12 bases between. CDR3 length: 14 amino acids.

This clone has only one observation. The CDR3 sequence: CASSGGNEQFF. Written as DNA, the CDR3 is TGTGCCAGCAGTGGGGGCAATGAGCAGTTCTTC. The chain joins TRBV12-3 or TRBV12-4 to TRBJ2-1; TRBD1 or TRBD2 may be the D gene (5 bases each). The CDR3 runs to 11 residues. V dropped 5 bases and J dropped 6 bases, with 5 bases sitting between them.

The chain has TRBV10-1 and TRBJ2-3, with 10 bases lining up with TRBD1. V lost 2 bases and J lost 3; bases outside the gene matches: 2. The V gene's germline CDR1 is WNHNN and CDR2 SYGVQD (reference sequence). CDR3 length equals 15 residues. CDR3: CASSEGTGATDTQYF. CDR3 coding DNA: TGCGCCAGCAGTGAGGGGACAGGGGCGACAGATACGCAGTATTTT.

This clone was picked up one time. This chain uses TRBV20-1 with TRBJ2-5; D unresolved. V was clipped by 3 bases and J by 5 bases, with 13 bases between them. CDR3 length equals 13 residues. Germline assignment: CDR1 DFQATT and CDR2 SNEGSKA (reference sequence). CDR3 residues: CSASEARDETQYF. CDR3 bases: TGCAGTGCTAGTGAGGCGAGAGACGAGACCCAGTACTTC.

This sequence joins TRBV27 and TRBJ1-3; no clear D. Trimming stripped 7 bases from V and 0 bases from J, with 10 bases between. Germline assignment: CDR1 MNHEY and CDR2 SMNVEV (reference sequence). This CDR3 has 14 amino acids. CDR3 sequence: CASMSRFSGNTIYF. CDR3 bases: TGTGCCAGCATGAGTCGTTTCTCTGGAAACACCATATATTTT.

This clone is a singleton in its sample. This chain links TRBV9 with TRBJ1-1; D is unclear. V dropped 0 bases and J dropped 9 bases, with 12 bases sitting between them. CDR1 and CDR2 from the germline V gene are SGDLS and YYNGEE. CDR3 length: 13 amino acids. The CDR3, as DNA: TGTGCCAGCAGCGTAGGAGGCTCCGGACAAGCTTTCTTT. As protein: CASSVGGSGQAFF.

This clone was observed a few times. The rearrangement joins TRBV11-2 to TRBJ1-5; the match to TRBD1 covers 12 bases. The V gene end was trimmed by 7 bases and the J gene end by 9 bases; junction bases not matched to a gene: 10. This CDR3 comprises 15 residues. The germline CDR1 and CDR2 sequences are SGHAT and FQNNGV. For the CDR3, the DNA is TGTGCCAGCAACCCACGGGACAGGGGGCGATTGCCCCAGCATTTT. It encodes CASNPRDRGRLPQHF.

The chain uses TRBV5-1 and TRBJ1-6, with D perhaps matching TRBD1 (6 bases). V was cut by 0 bases and J by 7 bases, with 11 bases left in between. The CDR3 has 15 amino acids. Germline assignment: CDR1 SGHRS and CDR2 YFSETQ. The CDR3 nucleotides are TGCGCCAGCAGCTTGGCAGGGGCAGGAAATTCACCCCTCCACTTT. This sequence encodes CASSLAGAGNSPLHF.

This chain connects TRBV28 to TRBJ1-3; D is unresolved. V lost 7 bases and J lost 3, with 10 bases in between. This CDR3 is 13 amino acids long. CDR1 is MDHEN, CDR2 SYDVKM, per germline. The chain's CDR3 is CASNGFDGNTIYF. The CDR3 DNA is TGTGCCAGCAACGGGTTTGATGGAAACACCATATATTTT.

The CDR3 bases are TGTGCCAGCAGCGCGGCATTTGAGCAGTTCTTC. Translating it yields CASSAAFEQFF. V gene TRBV9 combines with J gene TRBJ2-1, with D unresolved. Germline lookup yields CDR1 SGDLS and CDR2 YYNGEE. The V end lost 3 bases, the J end lost 9 bases, and 7 bases lay between the germline ends. The CDR3 is made up of 11 amino acids.

This clone was seen only a few times. The chain has TRBV2 and TRBJ2-1; 8 bases match TRBD1. Trimming took 9 bases from V and 3 from J; bases not matched to a gene: 10. The CDR3 is made up of 15 amino acids. The V gene's germline CDR1 is SNHLY and CDR2 FYNNEI. The CDR3 reads CARRTGRGYYNEQFF. CDR3 nucleotides: TGTGCCAGGAGGACAGGGCGAGGATACTACAATGAGCAGTTCTTC.

The rearrangement uses TRBV27 and TRBJ2-7, with TRBD1 identical over 8 bases. This CDR3 spans 14 amino acids. Trimming at V came to 3 bases and at J to 2 bases, leaving 3 bases not matched to a gene. From germline, CDR1 is MNHEY and CDR2 SMNVEV (reference sequence). CDR3 loop: CASSFGQGTYEQYF. The CDR3 DNA follows: TGTGCCAGCAGTTTTGGACAGGGTACCTACGAGCAGTACTTC.

This clone was recorded a few times. This rearrangement joins TRBV7-9 to TRBJ2-7; tentative D call: TRBD2 (6 bases). V was clipped by 6 bases and J by 2 bases, with 11 bases between them. There are 13 residues in the CDR3. The V gene's germline CDR1 is SEHNR and CDR2 FQNEAQ (reference sequence). In nucleotides, the CDR3 is TGTGCCAGCAGTTACGGACTACCCTACGAGCAGTACTTC. Translation gives CASSYGLPYEQYF. Together with reference TRBV7-9 and TRBJ2-7, the CDR3 gives the full variable domain: DTGVSQNPRHKITKRGQNVTFRCDPISEHNRLYWYRQTLGQGPEFLTYFQNEAQLEKSRLLSDRFSAERPKGSFSTLEIQRTEQGDSAMYLCASSYGLPYEQYFGPGTRLTVT.

The chain recombines TRBV9 with TRBJ2-1, with 9 bases lining up with TRBD2. J gave up 9 bases and V 2 bases, and 6 bases lay outside the gene matches. The CDR3 runs to 14 residues. Looked up from germline, CDR1 is SGDLS and CDR2 is YYNGEE. CDR3 amino acids: CASSVGLAILEQFF. The CDR3 nucleotides are TGTGCCAGCAGCGTGGGACTAGCTATCCTTGAGCAGTTCTTC.

The chain links TRBV4-2 to TRBJ1-2, with no clear D. V was trimmed by 1 base and J by 5 bases, leaving 17 bases between them. Germline values: CDR1 LGHNA, CDR2 YNFKEQ. There are 16 residues in the CDR3. The CDR3 region has the DNA TGTGCCAGCAGCCAAGCCGTTCCCGGTCGGGGTTATGGCTACACCTTC. Translated: CASSQAVPGRGYGYTF.

The J gene is TRBJ1-6, the V gene TRBV5-1; D uncertain. Trimming stripped 0 bases from V and 12 bases from J, with 13 bases between. This CDR3 is 14 amino acids long. CDR1 and CDR2 from the germline V gene are SGHRS and YFSETQ. CDR3 in amino acids: CASSLAGVREPLHF. The CDR3 bases are TGCGCCAGCAGCTTGGCCGGGGTTAGGGAACCCCTCCACTTT.

The chain links TRBV14 to TRBJ1-1, with D uncertain. Germline lookup yields CDR1 SGHDN and CDR2 FVKESK. CDR3 length: 13 residues. The V and J ends lost 4 bases and 1 base respectively, with 7 bases between them. The CDR3 bases are TGTGCCAGCAGCCCGCCCGGGAACACTGAAGCTTTCTTT. Its protein product is CASSPPGNTEAFF.

The chain is built from TRBV5-1 and TRBJ2-3; 7 nucleotides agree with TRBD1. The CDR3 is 16 amino acids. With V trimmed by 6 bases and J by 0 bases, 10 bases remained unmatched. CDR1 and CDR2 (germline): SGHRS, YFSETQ. The CDR3 loop is CASTKRQGTSTDTQYF. CDR3 bases: TGCGCCAGCACGAAAAGACAGGGCACTAGCACAGATACGCAGTATTTT.